Below, 23 T cell receptor beta chains from the same sample are listed, as sequenced in a study of cytomegalovirus exposure and HLA in healthy donors. This PCR relied on a set of 60 Vbeta primers and 13 Jbeta primers. The assay was immunoSEQ multiplex PCR, and TCRdb's table has in-frame clones only and misses some. The table has some 80,000 clones, 10% seen once. The sequencing sample was made of PBMCs. These receptors were obtained from a man in his sixties in good health and CMV-seropositive.

This clone was observed a handful of times. The chain joins TRBV9 to TRBJ1-1; no clear D gene. V was cut by 2 bases and J by 2 bases, with 7 bases left in between. Germline V gene data show CDR1 as SGDLS and CDR2 as YYNGEE. The CDR3 is made up of 13 amino acids. The CDR3 spells CASSVRLNTEAFF. For the CDR3, the DNA is TGTGCCAGCAGCGTGAGACTCAACACTGAAGCTTTCTTT.

This clone was detected a few times. The V and J genes are TRBV11-2 and TRBJ1-1, with 8 nucleotides matching TRBD1. The V segment lost 4 bases and the J segment 4 bases; nucleotides outside the gene matches: 5. There are 14 residues in the CDR3. The germline gives CDR1 SGHAT, CDR2 FQNNGV. Here the CDR3 reads CASSSGQGGTEAFF. CDR3 nucleotide sequence: TGTGCCAGCAGCTCTGGACAGGGCGGCACTGAAGCTTTCTTT.

This clone showed up just a few times. The genes are TRBV11-3 and TRBJ2-1, with 13 bases matching TRBD2. This CDR3 comprises 16 residues. V was clipped by 1 base and J by 4 bases; unmatched bases: 1. Germline loops: CDR1 SGHNT, CDR2 YENEEA. The CDR3 here is CASSLGTSGRYNEQFF. CDR3 DNA sequence: TGTGCCAGCAGCTTAGGGACTAGCGGGAGATACAATGAGCAGTTCTTC.

The chain employs TRBV4-1 and TRBJ1-2; D possibly corresponds to TRBD1 (6 bases). Per germline, CDR1 MGHRA and CDR2 YSYEKL. The CDR3 is made up of 15 amino acids. V was clipped by 0 bases and J by 4 bases, with 12 bases between them. The CDR3 DNA follows: TGCGCCAGCAGCCAAGAAGGAACAGGGTTCTATGGCTACACCTTC. Translating it yields CASSQEGTGFYGYTF.

This clone was observed a few times. This chain joins TRBV10-2 and TRBJ1-1, with 9 bases matching TRBD1. CDR1 is WSHSY, CDR2 SAAADI, per germline. Trimming cost V 6 bases and J 1 base; bases outside gene matches: 9. The CDR3 is 16 residues long. The CDR3 region is CASRANRGQQNTEAFF. The CDR3 DNA reads as TGCGCCAGCAGGGCCAACAGGGGGCAGCAGAACACTGAAGCTTTCTTT.

This clone rates as medium-sized. This chain joins TRBV19 and TRBJ1-1, with D unclear. The CDR3 runs 15 residues. CDR1 LNHDA and CDR2 SQIVND come from the germline V gene (reference sequence). With 0 bases removed from V and 3 bases from J, the gap between germline ends came to 11 bases. CDR3 in DNA: TGTGCCAGTAGTATAGACGAATCGGGAGACACTGAAGCTTTCTTT. Its protein is CASSIDESGDTEAFF.

This chain connects TRBV11-2 to TRBJ1-4, with TRBD1 as a possible D gene (5 bases). Germline CDR1 is SGHAT and CDR2 is FQNNGV. The V end lost 0 bases, the J end lost 1 base, and 15 bases lay between the germline ends. CDR3 size: 18 residues. The CDR3 sequence: CASSLDPPDRVTNEKLFF. CDR3 DNA: TGTGCCAGCAGCTTAGACCCCCCCGACAGAGTAACTAATGAAAAACTGTTTTTT.

This clone appeared a few times. The chain joins TRBV11-2 to TRBJ2-7; the match to TRBD1 covers 11 bases. The V segment lost 5 bases and the J segment 9 bases; nucleotides outside the gene matches: 9. The germline V gene encodes CDR1 SGHAT and CDR2 FQNNGV. The CDR3 loop spans 14 amino acids. The CDR3, as DNA: TGTGCCAGCAGCATAAATGGACAGGGGGCTGCGCAGTACGTC. Residues: CASSINGQGAAQYV.

V and J are TRBV13 and TRBJ1-4, with D maybe TRBD1 (5 bases). The germline CDR1 and CDR2 sequences are PRHDT and FYEKMQ (reference sequence). The CDR3 totals 14 residues. The V end was cut by 4 bases, the J end by 8 bases, with 14 bases between. This chain's CDR3 is CASSSGGGEEKLFF. The DNA of the CDR3 is TGTGCCAGCAGCTCTGGGGGGGGAGAAGAAAAACTGTTTTTT.

This clone was seen more than once but under ten times. CDR3 DNA: TGTGCCAGCAGCGGGGGGACAGTAAATAATTCACCCCTCCACTTT. This sequence encodes CASSGGTVNNSPLHF. The V call is TRBV7-2, the J call TRBJ1-6; 7 bases align to TRBD1. This CDR3 spans 15 amino acids. Looked up from germline, CDR1 is SGHTA and CDR2 is FQGNSA. V gave up 5 bases and J gave up 5 bases; unmatched junction bases: 6.

This rearrangement joins TRBV5-1 to TRBJ2-6; 7 bases are shared with TRBD1. Germline-derived CDR1 and CDR2 are SGHRS and YFSETQ. CDR3 size: 15 residues. The J segment lost 2 bases and the V segment lost 5 bases, leaving 4 bases of the junction unmatched. The CDR3 DNA reads TGCGCCAGCAGGGCCGGGACAGCTGGGGCCAACGTCCTGACTTTC. Amino acids: CASRAGTAGANVLTF.

This clone was recorded many times. The chain joins TRBV6-4 to TRBJ2-1; the D is unclear. The CDR3 runs to 13 residues. Germline V lookup: CDR1 MRHNA, CDR2 SNTAGT. With 5 bases removed from V and 7 bases from J, the gap between germline ends came to 12 bases. The CDR3 coding sequence is TGTGCCAGCAGTTACGGCTGGCGGAATGAGCAGTTCTTC. This encodes CASSYGWRNEQFF.

By sample share, this clone is medium-sized. J is TRBJ1-1 and V is TRBV30; 8 nucleotides match TRBD1. Unmatched junction bases numbered 4, after V lost 5 bases and J lost 5 bases. The germline V gene has CDR1 GTSNPN and CDR2 SVGIG (reference sequence). CDR3 length equals 12 residues. The DNA of the CDR3 is TGTGCCTGGGCGACAGGGGTGACTGAAGCTTTCTTT. Protein: CAWATGVTEAFF.

This rearrangement joins TRBV10-3 to TRBJ2-5; 8 positions agree with TRBD2. The germline gives CDR1 ENHRY, CDR2 SYGVKD. J gave up 4 bases and V 2 bases, and 12 bases lay outside the gene matches. There are 17 residues in the CDR3. CDR3 region: CAISEPPTSGPRETQYF. CDR3 sequence (DNA): TGTGCCATCAGTGAGCCCCCCACTAGCGGCCCTCGAGAGACCCAGTACTTC.

The genes are TRBV5-1 and TRBJ2-3, with 7 nucleotides matching TRBD2. Germline loops: CDR1 SGHRS, CDR2 YFSETQ. This CDR3 spans 15 amino acids. Trimming removed 4 bases from V and 0 bases from J; junction bases left unmatched: 5. DNA for the CDR3: TGCGCCAGCAGCACCCTAGCGGTGAGCACAGATACGCAGTATTTT. Protein product: CASSTLAVSTDTQYF.

This clone was counted between two and nine times. This rearrangement joins TRBV29-1 to TRBJ1-1; 7 positions agree with TRBD1. CDR1 and CDR2 (germline): SQVTM, ANQGSEA. The V and J ends lost 7 bases and 0 bases, in that order; junction bases with no gene match: 5. The CDR3 contains 13 residues. The CDR3 bases are TGCAGCGGGATGGGACAGCTGAACACTGAAGCTTTCTTT. Encoded protein: CSGMGQLNTEAFF. The entire variable domain, with the rest obtained from reference TRBV29-1 and TRBJ1-1, is as follows: SAVISQKPSRDICQRGTSLTIQCQVDSQVTMMFWYRQQPGQSLTLIATANQGSEATYESGFVIDKFPISRPNLTFSTLTVSNMSPEDSSIYLCSGMGQLNTEAFFGQGTRLTVV.

In this sample, this clone turned up a few times. No conserved phenylalanine or tryptophan ends this CDR3, so it is likely a read error. No DNA is shown, since the ends of the CDR3 on it are uncertain; the CDR3 is the one TCRdb lists. The same CDR3 is also encoded by other DNA sequences in this sample. The V call is TRBV28, the J call TRBJ2-2; no DNA check was done on the table's D call, TRBD1. Per the germline V gene, CDR1 is MDHEN and CDR2 is SYDVKM. The CDR3 is made up of 15 amino acids, end residues included. This CDR3 reads CASSPYGGGTGEMFL.

Written as DNA, the CDR3 is TGTGCCAGCAGCCCCGGACAGAGTTACAATGAGCAGTTCTTC. Its translation is CASSPGQSYNEQFF. This chain uses TRBV5-8 with TRBJ2-1; D is possibly TRBD1 (6 bases). This CDR3 is 14 amino acids long. V lost 4 bases, J lost 4 bases, and 12 bases lay in between. Germline assignment: CDR1 SGHTS and CDR2 YDEGEE.

The CDR3 sequence: CASSKPQGFTGYTF. CDR3 sequence (DNA): TGTGCCAGCTCCAAGCCTCAGGGTTTCACTGGCTACACCTTC. The chain recombines TRBV7-3 with TRBJ1-2, with D tentatively TRBD1 (5 bases). The germline CDR1 and CDR2 sequences are SGHTA and FQGTGA. The CDR3 contains 14 residues. V was shortened by 8 bases and J by 7 bases, with 20 bases between the two germline ends.

A few counts support this clone. J is TRBJ1-2 and V is TRBV27, with D hard to call. In germline, CDR1 is MNHEY, CDR2 SMNVEV (reference sequence). V lost 10 bases and J 1 base, leaving 13 bases between the germline ends. This CDR3 contains 13 residues. CDR3 protein: CATLDAGNYGYTF. The CDR3, as DNA: TGTGCCACCCTAGACGCGGGTAACTATGGCTACACCTTC.

This chain links TRBV30 with TRBJ2-3; the match to TRBD2 covers 10 bases. This CDR3 contains 14 residues. V gave up 0 bases and J gave up 3 bases; unmatched junction bases: 0. From germline, CDR1 is GTSNPN and CDR2 SVGIG (reference sequence). Written as DNA, the CDR3 is TGTGCCTGGAGTGTAGCGGGGGGGACAGATACGCAGTATTTT. It codes for CAWSVAGGTDTQYF.

The chain links TRBV30 to TRBJ1-5, with 9 bases identical to TRBD1. The CDR3 extends over 15 amino acids. V lost 5 bases, J lost 10 bases, and 15 bases stayed unmatched. Germline CDR1 GTSNPN, CDR2 SVGIG (reference sequence). CDR3 sequence reads: CAWGGQGGPLLPQHF. As DNA, the CDR3 is TGTGCCTGGGGGGGACAGGGCGGCCCTCTCTTACCCCAGCATTTT.

This clone was detected a few times. The chain uses TRBV6-5 and TRBJ2-5; 8 bases match TRBD1. CDR1 is MNHEY and CDR2 is SVGAGI in the germline V gene. V lost 4 bases, J lost 5 bases, and 6 bases stayed unmatched. The CDR3 has 14 amino acids. In DNA form, the CDR3 reads TGTGCCAGCAGTTCTCTGGACAGGGCGGAGACCCAGTACTTC. Translated, it gives CASSSLDRAETQYF.